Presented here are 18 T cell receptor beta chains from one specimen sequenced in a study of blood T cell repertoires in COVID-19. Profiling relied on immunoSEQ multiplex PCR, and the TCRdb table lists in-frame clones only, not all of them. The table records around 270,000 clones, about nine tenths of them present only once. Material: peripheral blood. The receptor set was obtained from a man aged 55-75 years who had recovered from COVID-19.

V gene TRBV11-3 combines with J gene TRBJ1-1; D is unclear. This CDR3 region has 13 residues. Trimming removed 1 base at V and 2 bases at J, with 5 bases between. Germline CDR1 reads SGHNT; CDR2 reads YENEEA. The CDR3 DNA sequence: TGTGCCAGCAGCTTAGGTCTAAACACTGAAGCTTTCTTT. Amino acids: CASSLGLNTEAFF. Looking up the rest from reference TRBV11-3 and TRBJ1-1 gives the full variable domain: EAGVVQSPRYKIIEKKQPVAFWCNPISGHNTLYWYLQNLGQGPELLIRYENEEAVDDSQLPKDRFSAERLKGVDSTLKIQPAELGDSAVYLCASSLGLNTEAFFGQGTRLTVV.

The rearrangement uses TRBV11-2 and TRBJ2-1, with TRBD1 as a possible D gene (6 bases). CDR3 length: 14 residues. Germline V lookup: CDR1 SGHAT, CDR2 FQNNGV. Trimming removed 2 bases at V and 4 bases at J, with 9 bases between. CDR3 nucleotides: TGTGCCAGCAGCTTACAGGGGATTTACAATGAGCAGTTCTTC. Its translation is CASSLQGIYNEQFF.

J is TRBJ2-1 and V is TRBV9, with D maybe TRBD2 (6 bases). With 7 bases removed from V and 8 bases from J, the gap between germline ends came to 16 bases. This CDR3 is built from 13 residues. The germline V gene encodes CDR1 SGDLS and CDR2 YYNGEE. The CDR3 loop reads CASSLGGQHEQFF. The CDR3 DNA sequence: TGTGCCAGCTCGTTGGGAGGTCAACATGAGCAGTTCTTC.

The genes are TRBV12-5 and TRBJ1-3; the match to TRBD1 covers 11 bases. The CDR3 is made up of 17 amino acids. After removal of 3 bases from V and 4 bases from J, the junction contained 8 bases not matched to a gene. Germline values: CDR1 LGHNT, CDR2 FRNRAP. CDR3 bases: TGTGCTAGTGGTTTTCTCGGGACAGGGGGACCCGGAAACACCATATATTTT. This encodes CASGFLGTGGPGNTIYF.

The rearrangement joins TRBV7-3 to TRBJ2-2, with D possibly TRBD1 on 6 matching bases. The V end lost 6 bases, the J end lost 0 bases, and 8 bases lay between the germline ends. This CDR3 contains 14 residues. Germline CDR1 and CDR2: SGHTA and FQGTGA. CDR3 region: CASSRTANTGELFF. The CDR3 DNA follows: TGTGCCAGCAGTCGGACAGCGAACACCGGGGAGCTGTTTTTT.

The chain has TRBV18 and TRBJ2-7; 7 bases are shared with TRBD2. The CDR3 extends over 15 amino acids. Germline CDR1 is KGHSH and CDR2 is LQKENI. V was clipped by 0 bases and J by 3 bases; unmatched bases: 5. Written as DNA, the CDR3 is TGTGCCAGCTCACCACCGGGGCGGGGGTTCTACGAGCAGTACTTC. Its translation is CASSPPGRGFYEQYF.

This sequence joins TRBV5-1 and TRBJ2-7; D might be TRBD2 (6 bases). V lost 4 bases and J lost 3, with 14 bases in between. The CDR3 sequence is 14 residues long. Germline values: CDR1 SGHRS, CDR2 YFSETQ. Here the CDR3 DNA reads TGCGCCAGCAGCCCCTGGACTATCGACTACGAGCAGTACTTC. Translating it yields CASSPWTIDYEQYF.

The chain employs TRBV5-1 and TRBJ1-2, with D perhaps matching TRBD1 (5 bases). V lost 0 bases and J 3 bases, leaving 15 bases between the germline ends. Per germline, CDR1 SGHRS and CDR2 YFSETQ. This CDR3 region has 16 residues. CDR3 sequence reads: CASSLVGRGADYGYTF. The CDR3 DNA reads TGCGCCAGCAGCTTGGTGGGGAGGGGCGCGGACTATGGCTACACCTTC.

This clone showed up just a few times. CDR3 nucleotide sequence: TGTGCCAGTCAACAGGGGGCCAGGGAGCAGTACTTC. The encoded protein is CASQQGAREQYF. The rearrangement uses TRBV2 and TRBJ2-7; TRBD1 aligns across 9 bases. The CDR3 sequence is 12 residues long. Germline CDR1 is SNHLY and CDR2 is FYNNEI. After removal of 9 bases from V and 7 bases from J, the junction contained 7 bases not matched to a gene.

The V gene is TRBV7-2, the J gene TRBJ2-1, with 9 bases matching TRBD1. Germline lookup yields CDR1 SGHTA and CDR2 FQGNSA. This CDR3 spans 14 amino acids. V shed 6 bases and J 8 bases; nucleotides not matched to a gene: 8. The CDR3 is CASRHRDRVDEQFF. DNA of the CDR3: TGTGCCAGCAGACACCGGGACAGGGTTGATGAGCAGTTCTTC.

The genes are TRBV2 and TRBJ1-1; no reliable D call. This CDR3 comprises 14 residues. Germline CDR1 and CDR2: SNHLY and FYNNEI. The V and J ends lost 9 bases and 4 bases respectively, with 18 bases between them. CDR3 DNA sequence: TGTGCCAGTTCGGACCGGGGTCTTGGCACTGAAGCTTTCTTT. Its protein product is CASSDRGLGTEAFF.

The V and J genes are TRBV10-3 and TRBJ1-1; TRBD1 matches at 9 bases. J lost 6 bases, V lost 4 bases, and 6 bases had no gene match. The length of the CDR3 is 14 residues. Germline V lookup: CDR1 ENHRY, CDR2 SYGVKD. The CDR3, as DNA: TGTGCCATCAGTGGACAGGGGGAAGGGTCTGAAGCTTTCTTT. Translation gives CAISGQGEGSEAFF.

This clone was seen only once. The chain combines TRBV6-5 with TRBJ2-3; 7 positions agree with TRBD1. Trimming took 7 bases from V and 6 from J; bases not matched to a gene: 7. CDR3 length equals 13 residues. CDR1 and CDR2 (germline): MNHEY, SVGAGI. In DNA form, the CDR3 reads TGTGCCAGCAAAGAGACAGGGCGCGATACGCAGTATTTT. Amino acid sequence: CASKETGRDTQYF.

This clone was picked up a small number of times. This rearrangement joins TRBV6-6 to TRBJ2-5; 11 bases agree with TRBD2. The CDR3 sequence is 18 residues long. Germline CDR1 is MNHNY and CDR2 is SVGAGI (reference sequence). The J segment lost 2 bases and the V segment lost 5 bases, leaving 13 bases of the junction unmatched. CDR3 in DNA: TGTGCCAGCAGTCGGGGTAGCGCTAGCGGGGGGTGGCAAGAGACCCAGTACTTC. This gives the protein CASSRGSASGGWQETQYF.

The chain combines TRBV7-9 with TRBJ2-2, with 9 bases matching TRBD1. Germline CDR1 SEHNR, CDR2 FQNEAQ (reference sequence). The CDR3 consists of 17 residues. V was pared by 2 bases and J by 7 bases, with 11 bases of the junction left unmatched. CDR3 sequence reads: CASSLSRNRGPRGELFF. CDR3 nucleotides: TGTGCCAGCAGCTTATCGAGGAACAGGGGGCCTCGCGGGGAGCTGTTTTTT.

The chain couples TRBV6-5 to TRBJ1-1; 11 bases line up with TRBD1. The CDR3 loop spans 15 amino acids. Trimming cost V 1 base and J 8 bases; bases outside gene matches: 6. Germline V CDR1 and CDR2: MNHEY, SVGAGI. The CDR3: CASSYFPGQGVEAFF. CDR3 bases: TGTGCCAGCAGTTACTTCCCGGGACAGGGGGTGGAAGCTTTCTTT.

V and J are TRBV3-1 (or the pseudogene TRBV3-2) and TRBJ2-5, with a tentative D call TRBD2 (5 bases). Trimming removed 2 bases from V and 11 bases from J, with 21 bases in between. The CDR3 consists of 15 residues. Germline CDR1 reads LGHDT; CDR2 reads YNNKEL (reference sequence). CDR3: CASSQNPLGPFRQYF. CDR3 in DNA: TGTGCCAGCAGCCAAAATCCACTAGGACCGTTTAGACAGTACTTC.

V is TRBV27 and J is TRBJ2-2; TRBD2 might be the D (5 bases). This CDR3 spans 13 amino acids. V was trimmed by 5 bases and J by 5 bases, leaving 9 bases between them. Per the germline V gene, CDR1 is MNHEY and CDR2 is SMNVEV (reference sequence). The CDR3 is CASSPRVTGELFF. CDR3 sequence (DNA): TGTGCCAGCAGTCCGAGGGTTACCGGGGAGCTGTTTTTT.